One and the same sample provided the 15 T cell receptor beta chains below, sequenced in a study of tumor-infiltrating lymphocytes in localized non-small cell lung cancer. Assay: immunoSEQ multiplex PCR; the TCRdb copy retains only in-frame clones and omits some. Of some 5,500 clones in the sample, around 67% are singletons; the top ten hold 13% to 15%. Sequenced: uninvolved lung tissue not adjacent to the tumor. These receptors were collected from a human donor with non-small cell lung cancer.

The chain recombines TRBV30 with TRBJ1-1; D is unclear. Germline CDR1 reads GTSNPN; CDR2 reads SVGIG (reference sequence). This CDR3 is 13 amino acids long. V was cut by 0 bases and J by 1 base, with 6 bases left in between. CDR3: CAWSVEGNTEAFF. CDR3 DNA: TGTGCCTGGAGTGTTGAGGGGAACACTGAAGCTTTCTTT.

This chain links TRBV19 with TRBJ1-5; weak D call: TRBD1 (5 bases). With 6 bases removed from V and 2 bases from J, the gap between germline ends came to 14 bases. The length of the CDR3 is 15 residues. Germline V lookup: CDR1 LNHDA, CDR2 SQIVND (reference sequence). DNA for the CDR3: TGTGCCAGTAGACCACTAATAGGGGGCAATCAGCCCCAGCATTTT. Protein product: CASRPLIGGNQPQHF.

This clone was seen a single time. This sequence joins TRBV2 and TRBJ2-1; D gene unclear. V lost 3 bases and J lost 7, with 4 bases in between. Germline V gene lookup returns CDR1 SNHLY and CDR2 FYNNEI. The CDR3 has 11 residues. As DNA, the CDR3 is TGTGCCAGCAGTGACAGAAATGAGCAGTTCTTC. It translates to CASSDRNEQFF.

This clone was observed a handful of times. V is TRBV6-4 and J is TRBJ2-6; D might be TRBD2 (5 bases). The CDR3 extends over 16 amino acids. Germline V gives CDR1 MRHNA, CDR2 SNTAGT. The germline V and J ends were trimmed by 0 bases and 0 bases, with 6 bases remaining between them. In nucleotides, the CDR3 is TGTGCCAGCAGTGACTCGGGAGTCTCTGGGGCCAACGTCCTGACTTTC. Its translation: CASSDSGVSGANVLTF.

The chain couples TRBV20-1 to TRBJ1-5; D gene uncertain. V was clipped by 7 bases and J by 6 bases, with 10 bases between them. The CDR3 covers 11 residues. Germline CDR1 reads DFQATT; CDR2 reads SNEGSKA (reference sequence). For the CDR3, the DNA is TGCAGTGTGGGCGGGAGTCAGCCCCAGCATTTT. Protein product: CSVGGSQPQHF.

The chain is built from TRBV30 and TRBJ2-2; D is unresolved. Looked up from germline, CDR1 is GTSNPN and CDR2 is SVGIG (reference sequence). Trimming shortened V by 3 bases and J by 3 bases, and 8 bases separated the two germline ends. The CDR3 consists of 13 residues. The DNA for the CDR3 is TGTGCCTGGAGAACCTTCTACACCGGGGAGCTGTTTTTT. Amino acids: CAWRTFYTGELFF.

The chain combines TRBV2 with TRBJ1-2; tentatively, D is TRBD1 (6 bases). The germline CDR1 and CDR2 sequences are SNHLY and FYNNEI. V lost 2 bases and J 5 bases, leaving 18 bases between the germline ends. This CDR3 contains 16 residues. The CDR3 region is CASSEIRTASEYGYTF. CDR3 DNA: TGTGCCAGCAGTGAAATTCGGACAGCATCGGAGTATGGCTACACCTTC.

In the case of this clone: This CDR3 is also generated by other DNA sequences in the sample. V and J are TRBV29-1 and TRBJ1-2; 8 bases line up with TRBD1. Trimming cost V 0 bases and J 7 bases; bases outside gene matches: 7. Germline V gene data show CDR1 as SQVTM and CDR2 as ANQGSEA. The length of the CDR3 is 14 residues. The CDR3 reads CSVEERQGFSGYTF. Written as DNA, the CDR3 is TGCAGCGTTGAAGAGAGACAGGGGTTTAGTGGCTACACCTTC.

This clone appeared a single time. The J gene is TRBJ1-1, the V gene TRBV27; tentative D call: TRBD1 (5 bases). Trimming stripped 8 bases from V and 4 bases from J, with 14 bases between. Germline CDR1 MNHEY, CDR2 SMNVEV (reference sequence). The CDR3 runs to 13 residues. CDR3 region: CASGGTQGTEAFF. CDR3 nucleotides: TGTGCCAGCGGTGGAACTCAGGGCACTGAAGCTTTCTTT.

The genes are TRBV11-3 and TRBJ2-1; D gene unclear. CDR1 and CDR2 (germline): SGHNT, YENEEA. This CDR3 spans 17 amino acids. V was clipped by 4 bases and J by 6 bases, with 22 bases between them. In nucleotides, the CDR3 is TGTGCCAGCAGCTCCAGTGGTGGGATAGGGCAGGCCAATGAGCAGTTCTTC. It yields the protein CASSSSGGIGQANEQFF.

The genes are TRBV7-9 and TRBJ2-7; TRBD1 is a possible D gene (5 bases). Trimming stripped 2 bases from V and 5 bases from J, with 7 bases between. Germline CDR1 is SEHNR and CDR2 is FQNEAQ (reference sequence). The CDR3 covers 12 residues. CDR3 region: CASSLTRDEQYF. The CDR3 coding sequence is TGTGCCAGCAGCTTAACCAGGGACGAGCAGTACTTC.

The CDR3 spells CSVEVGLGELYNEQFF. CDR3 in DNA: TGCAGCGTTGAAGTGGGGCTAGGGGAACTCTACAATGAGCAGTTCTTC. The chain carries TRBV29-1 and TRBJ2-1, with D perhaps matching TRBD1 (5 bases). Looked up from germline, CDR1 is SQVTM and CDR2 is ANQGSEA. CDR3 length: 16 residues. V lost 1 base to trimming and J lost 3 bases, with 16 bases between them.

By proportion, this clone is medium-sized (0.01 to 0.1%). This chain links TRBV5-8 with TRBJ2-5; tentative D call: TRBD1 (6 bases). Trimming removed 2 bases from V and 4 bases from J, with 21 bases in between. Germline V CDR1 and CDR2: SGHTS, YDEGEE. The CDR3 spans 17 residues. The CDR3 loop reads CASSFGGGGWVGETQYF. CDR3 sequence (DNA): TGTGCCAGCAGCTTCGGAGGTGGGGGCTGGGTAGGAGAGACCCAGTACTTC.

The rearrangement joins TRBV7-2 to TRBJ2-3, with 7 positions matching TRBD1. Germline CDR1 reads SGHTA; CDR2 reads FQGNSA. The CDR3 totals 14 residues. The V and J ends lost 5 bases and 3 bases, in that order; junction bases with no gene match: 5. CDR3: CASSEGQFTDTQYF. CDR3 bases: TGTGCCAGCAGCGAGGGACAGTTTACAGATACGCAGTATTTT. The whole variable domain, filled in from reference TRBV7-2 and TRBJ2-3, reads GAGVSQSPSNKVTEKGKDVELRCDPISGHTALYWYRQSLGQGLEFLIYFQGNSAPDKSGLPSDRFSAERTGGSVSTLTIQRTQQEDSAVYLCASSEGQFTDTQYFGPGTRLTVL.

This clone was seen just once. V and J are TRBV4-2 and TRBJ1-1, with D perhaps matching TRBD1 (5 bases). Germline CDR1 reads LGHNA; CDR2 reads YNFKEQ. CDR3 length: 13 residues. V was trimmed by 0 bases and J by 7 bases, leaving 9 bases between them. CDR3 sequence: CASSQDRVGEAFF. The CDR3 DNA is TGTGCCAGCAGCCAAGACAGGGTGGGTGAAGCTTTCTTT.